These T cell receptor beta chains were read from a single sample in a study of shared clonotypes between healthy human individuals. Method: immunoSEQ multiplex PCR; TCRdb's copy keeps in-frame clones and lacks some. The sample contains roughly 1.5 million clones, around 98% of which appear only once. The material sequenced was naive CD4+ T cells sorted from blood. Source of these receptors: a man younger than 45 in good health. CDR3s include the opening cysteine and the closing phenylalanine or tryptophan. A D gene is named only where the DNA matches it firmly. Only some rows state a clone size, as once, few, many or a class for expanded clones.

abundance	v_gene	d_gene	j_gene	CDR3nt	CDR3aa
-	TRBV14	-	TRBJ1-2	TGTGCCAGCAGCCAATGGTTGAGCGTATATGGCTACACCTTC	CASSQWLSVYGYTF
-	TRBV11-3	-	TRBJ2-2	TGTGCCAGCAGCTTAGTCTACACCGGGGAGCTGTTTTTT	CASSLVYTGELFF
-	TRBV28	-	TRBJ2-7	TGTGCCAGCACCGGCCATACTAGGCAGCAGTACTTC	CASTGHTRQQYF
-	TRBV25-1	-	TRBJ2-1	TGTGCCAGCAGTCCTATGAGAGCCTACAATGAGCAGTTCTTC	CASSPMRAYNEQFF
-	TRBV7-9	-	TRBJ2-3	TGTGCCAGCAGCTTTTGGGGGGGCGATACGCAGTATTTT	CASSFWGGDTQYF
-	TRBV5-1	-	TRBJ2-3	TGCGCCAGCAGCGCGAACACAGGGGCGGGATTCACAGATACGCAGTATTTT	CASSANTGAGFTDTQYF
-	TRBV4-3	-	TRBJ2-1	TGCGCCAGCAGCCAAGGGGGGAGGTTATACAATGAGCAGTTCTTC	CASSQGGRLYNEQFF
once	TRBV27	-	TRBJ1-4	TGTGCCAGCAGCAAAAGACAAGCAACTAATGAAAAACTGTTTTTT	CASSKRQATNEKLFF
-	TRBV7-7	-	TRBJ2-2	TGTGCTAGCAGCAAAGACAGTTACACCGGGGAGCTGTTTTTT	CASSKDSYTGELFF
-	TRBV29-1	TRBD1	TRBJ2-3	TGCAGCGTTGACTCAGGGGGCCTCACAGATACGCAGTATTTT	CSVDSGGLTDTQYF
-	TRBV6-6	TRBD1	TRBJ1-5	TGTGCCAGCGAGAGGATCAGGGGGCGCGGCCAGCCCCAGCATTTT	CASERIRGRGQPQHF
-	TRBV4-1	-	TRBJ1-4	TGCGCCAGCAGCCAAACAAAGGCGACTAATGAAAAACTGTTTTTT	CASSQTKATNEKLFF
-	TRBV5-6	-	TRBJ2-7	TGTGCCAGCAGCTTGGGAGACGAGCAGTACTTC	CASSLGDEQYF
-	TRBV4-2	TRBD1	TRBJ2-1	TGTGCCAGCAGCCAAGATAGGACAGGGGGCGTCTACAATGAGCAGTTCTTC	CASSQDRTGGVYNEQFF
-	TRBV5-4	-	TRBJ1-1	TGTGCCAGCAGCTTGTTCCTAGGCCAGGGTGACACTGAAGCTTTCTTT	CASSLFLGQGDTEAFF
-	TRBV19	TRBD2	TRBJ2-3	TGTGCCAGTAGTACCCGGGGAGCGGGAGAGGGCAAGCAGTATTTT	CASSTRGAGEGKQYF
-	TRBV7-9	-	TRBJ1-5	TGTGCCAGCAGCTTAGTTGGGGGATTAGGCTATAGCAATCAGCCCCAGCATTTT	CASSLVGGLGYSNQPQHF
-	TRBV28	-	TRBJ1-5	TGTGCCAGCAGTCTACACGGGATTAGCAATCAGCCCCAGCATTTT	CASSLHGISNQPQHF
-	TRBV9	-	TRBJ1-3	TGTGCCAGCAGCGTAGTGGCTGCTGGAAACACCATATATTTT	CASSVVAAGNTIYF
-	TRBV7-2	-	TRBJ2-7	TGTGCCAGCAGCCCCCCCGGAGCGGCCTACGAGCAGTACTTC	CASSPPGAAYEQYF
-	TRBV5-1	-	TRBJ2-3	TGCGCCAGCAGCTTTATGGGGATGGGGCTCTCTGTTCCAGATACGCAGTATTTT	CASSFMGMGLSVPDTQYF
-	TRBV18	TRBD2	TRBJ2-7	TGTGCCAGCTCACGTCATGCGGGGGGTAAAGCGGGAACCGCCTACGAGCAGTACTTC	CASSRHAGGKAGTAYEQYF
-	TRBV25-1	TRBD1	TRBJ2-7	TGTGCCAGCAGTAAGTTAGGGACAGGGGATTTCCACGAGCAGTACTTC	CASSKLGTGDFHEQYF
-	TRBV21-1	-	TRBJ2-3	TGTGCCAGCAGCAAGGGTTGCGGCCCCACAGATACGCAGTATTTT	CASSKGCGPTDTQYF
once	TRBV12-2	-	TRBJ2-7	TGTGCAAGTCGCCTGACTAGCGGGTCGTACGAGCAGTACTTC	CASRLTSGSYEQYF
-	TRBV9	-	TRBJ2-4	TGTGCCAGCAGCGCCACCGGGACCCCCAAAAACATTCAGTACTTC	CASSATGTPKNIQYF
-	TRBV3-2	-	TRBJ1-5	TGTGCCAGCAGCCAAAAGCATTTT	CASSQKHF
-	TRBV7-3	-	TRBJ2-3	TGTGCCAGCAGCTCCACCGGGGGCAAGACAGATACGCAGTATTTT	CASSSTGGKTDTQYF
-	TRBV5-1	-	TRBJ1-4	TGCGCCAGCAGCTTCAATCCCCATAATGAAAAACTGTTTTTT	CASSFNPHNEKLFF
-	TRBV5-4	-	TRBJ1-1	TGTGCCAGCAGCTTGAGTGTGAGAGACTCAGCTTTCTTT	CASSLSVRDSAFF
-	TRBV12-5	TRBD1	TRBJ2-7	TGTGCTAGTGGTTCTACTACCCGGGACAGGGCTGGTGAGCAGTACTTC	CASGSTTRDRAGEQYF
-	TRBV5-1	-	TRBJ1-4	TGCGCCAGCAGCTTCACCGGGGGGTCGGTTTCCGAAAAACTGTTTTTT	CASSFTGGSVSEKLFF
-	TRBV2	-	TRBJ1-1	TGTGCCAGCAGGGAGGAATCAGGGGCTTTCTTT	CASREESGAFF
once	TRBV29-1	TRBD1	TRBJ2-3	TGCAGCGTTGAAGACAGGGGGCCCACAGATACGCAGTATTTT	CSVEDRGPTDTQYF
-	TRBV29-1	-	TRBJ2-2	TGCAGCGCCAACAGGGCAGCGAACACCGGGGAGCTGTTTTTT	CSANRAANTGELFF
-	TRBV4-1	-	TRBJ2-1	TGCGCCAGCAGCCAAGGATTCGGACTACACAATGAGCAGTTCTTC	CASSQGFGLHNEQFF
-	TRBV28	TRBD1	TRBJ2-7	TGTGCCAGCAGGGACCGACAGGGGCGAAACTACGAGCAGTACTTC	CASRDRQGRNYEQYF
-	TRBV15	-	TRBJ1-5	TGTGCCACCAGCGACCGTCTCAGGTCGGGCAATCAGCCCCAGCATTTT	CATSDRLRSGNQPQHF
few	TRBV18	-	TRBJ2-3	TGTGCCAGCTCACCAGGAGATACGCAGTATTTT	CASSPGDTQYF
-	TRBV27	TRBD2	TRBJ2-7	TGTGCCAGCAGTTTCTTGACTAGCCCAGCCAACTCTGGGGAGCAGTACTTC	CASSFLTSPANSGEQYF
-	TRBV12-5	-	TRBJ2-7	TGTGCTAGCTCCCTGGGGGCCTGGCACGAGCAGTACTTC	CASSLGAWHEQYF
-	TRBV9	-	TRBJ2-1	TGTGCCAGCAGCGTAGAAGGACATAACTATGAGCAGTTCTTC	CASSVEGHNYEQFF
once	TRBV5-1	-	TRBJ1-1	TGCGCCAGCAGCTTGGTTTCCCAGACTGAAGCTTTCTTT	CASSLVSQTEAFF
-	TRBV11-2	TRBD2	TRBJ2-2	TGTGCCAGCAGCTTAAGACTAGCGGGCGGGACCGGGGAGCTGTTTTTT	CASSLRLAGGTGELFF
-	TRBV2	-	TRBJ1-1	TGTGCCAGCAGTGAAGGGACGAACACTGAAGCTTTCTTT	CASSEGTNTEAFF
-	TRBV7-9	TRBD2	TRBJ2-7	TGTGCCAGCAGCTTGGGATCTAGCGGGAGTGGGTACGAGCAGTACTTC	CASSLGSSGSGYEQYF
-	TRBV28	TRBD1	TRBJ1-5	TGTGCCAGCAGTGGGCCGGGACAGGGCTTCCAGCCCCAGCATTTT	CASSGPGQGFQPQHF
-	TRBV7-6	-	TRBJ2-3	TGTGCCAGCAGCTTAGCTAGCCATCGACCGGGACTCGGGCAAGATACGCAGTATTTT	CASSLASHRPGLGQDTQYF
-	TRBV7-8	TRBD2	TRBJ2-1	TGTGCCAGCAGCTTAGCTCAAGCGGGAGGGCAGTTCTTC	CASSLAQAGGQFF
-	TRBV7-3	-	TRBJ1-2	TGTGCCAGCAGCCAAGAACGCGGGTCTGGCTACACCTTC	CASSQERGSGYTF
-	TRBV5-1	TRBD2	TRBJ2-5	TGCGCCAGCAGCTTGAGGCCTAGCGGGACGCAAGAGACCCAGTACTTC	CASSLRPSGTQETQYF
-	TRBV28	-	TRBJ1-5	TGTGCCAGCAGGGCAGTGAGCAATCAGCCCCAGCATTTT	CASRAVSNQPQHF
-	TRBV28	-	TRBJ1-1	TGTGCCAGCGGTGAGAACACTGAAGCTTTCTTT	CASGENTEAFF
-	TRBV5-4	TRBD1	TRBJ2-3	TGTGCCAGCAGATCAGAGGGGGCCAGATTAAGCACAGATACGCAGTATTTT	CASRSEGARLSTDTQYF
-	TRBV5-1	TRBD1	TRBJ2-6	TGCGCCAGCAGCGCGGGGACAGGTGGGGCCAACGTCCTGACTTTC	CASSAGTGGANVLTF